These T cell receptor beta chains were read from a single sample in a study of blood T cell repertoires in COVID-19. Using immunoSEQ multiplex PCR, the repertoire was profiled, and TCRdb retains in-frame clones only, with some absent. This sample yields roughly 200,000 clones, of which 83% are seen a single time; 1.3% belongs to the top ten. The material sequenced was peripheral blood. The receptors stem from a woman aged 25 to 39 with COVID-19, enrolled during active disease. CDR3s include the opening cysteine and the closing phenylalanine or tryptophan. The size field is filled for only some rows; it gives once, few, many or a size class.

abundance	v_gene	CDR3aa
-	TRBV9	CASSPRGGGVYEQYF
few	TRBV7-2	CASSGDRGSYGYTF
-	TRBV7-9	CASSLGGDLYGYTF
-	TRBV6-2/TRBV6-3	CASRYGGEGNEQFF
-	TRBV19	CASSIEGQGYNEQFF
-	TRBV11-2	CASSFSNSNEQFF
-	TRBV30	CAWSVRGQTEQYF
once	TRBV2	CASSGERDTEAFF
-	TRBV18	CASSPMDRAETQYF
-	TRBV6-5	CASSYAGQRDEQYF
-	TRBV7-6	CASSLVTSTDTQYF
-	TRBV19	CASSYYPSARGYNSPLHF
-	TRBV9	CASTGTRGNEQFF
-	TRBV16	CASSRGTVTYEQYF
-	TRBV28	CASSDQGAKETQYF
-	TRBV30	CAGRRQVNEKLFF
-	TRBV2	CASSDPQGGQPQHF
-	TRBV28	CASTRGNPNTGELFF
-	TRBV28	CASSLPSGLIYGYTF
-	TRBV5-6	CASSLTQGSYNEQFF
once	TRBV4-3	CASSQGSSAGGQNNEQFF
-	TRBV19	CASSSRTGVVDTQYF
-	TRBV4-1	CASSQPGDYPTYEQYF
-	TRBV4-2	CASSQTSGNDEQYF
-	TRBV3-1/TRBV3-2	CASSQAGEETQYF
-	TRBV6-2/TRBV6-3	CASSYAETLSLLRTIKQYF
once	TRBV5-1	CASSWGLAEHF
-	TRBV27	CASSPLTDSSTGELFF
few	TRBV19	CASSIDRVSGELFF
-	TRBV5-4	CASRSGLAGGRETQYF
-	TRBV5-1	CASRAIQGVAFVDEQFF
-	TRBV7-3	CASSVTGLAGGNEQFF